The 4 T cell receptor beta chains given below trace back to one sample, sequenced in a study of blood T cells in healthy people across ages. For the second PCR, which ran for roughly 6 to 12 cycles, a sample-barcoded 5' primer and a J-beta primer mix were used. TCRdb called the 5' RACE reads again in MiXCR, with one record for every CDR3 protein. Of about 970,000 distinct CDR3 sequences in the sample, 51% were seen once. Sequencing was carried out using blood. The receptors originated from a woman aged 55-69 years in good health.

This clonotype was recorded at least ten times. V usage is TRBV25-1 and J usage is TRBJ2-7; possible D gene TRBD1, 7 bases. Trimming cost V 6 bases and J 1 base, with 22 bases left between them. CDR1 and CDR2 (germline): MGHDK, SYGVNS. CDR3 length: 17 residues. The CDR3, as DNA: TGTGCCAGCAGCCACGACATCGGGGGACAGCAATCCTACGAGCAGTACTTC. The encoded protein is CASSHDIGGQQSYEQYF.

Worth noting for this clonotype: Compared with germline, one end of the junction differs, possibly owing to a read error. The genes are TRBV5-1 and TRBJ2-1; D unclear. The CDR3 spans 15 residues. Germline CDR1 is SGHRS and CDR2 is YFSETQ. CDR3 amino acids: CASSLEDSSYSEQFF. The CDR3 nucleotides read TGCGCCAGCAGCTTGGAGGATAGCTCCTACAGTGAGCAGTTCTTC.

This clonotype was found a few times. V is TRBV15 and J is TRBJ2-1; D is perhaps TRBD2 (6 bases). The CDR3 is 17 residues long. V lost 0 bases and J lost 10, with 22 bases in between. Germline values: CDR1 LNHNV, CDR2 YYDKDF (reference sequence). CDR3 bases: TGTGCCACCAGCAGAGACCGACCAGGGACTGTCATTGGCGAGCAGTTCTTC. Residues: CATSRDRPGTVIGEQFF.

V and J are TRBV5-1 and TRBJ2-1; 11 bases are shared with TRBD2. With 3 bases clipped from V and 2 bases from J, the junction kept 4 bases outside the gene matches. Germline V lookup: CDR1 SGHRS, CDR2 YFSETQ. CDR3 length: 16 residues. The chain's CDR3 is CASSSNSGRAYNEQFF. The DNA of the CDR3 is TGCGCCAGCAGCTCAAATAGCGGGAGGGCCTACAATGAGCAGTTCTTC. Variable domain in full (rest from reference TRBV5-1 and TRBJ2-1): KAGVTQTPRYLIKTRGQQVTLSCSPISGHRSVSWYQQTPGQGLQFLFEYFSETQRNKGNFPGRFSGRQFSNSRSEMNVSTLELGDSALYLCASSSNSGRAYNEQFFGPGTRLTVL.